This T cell receptor beta chain was found in a study of cytotoxic CD8 clonotypes in ibrutinib-treated CLL. Overall study context: Among responders, roughly 24 were partial and 2 complete; after median roughly 68 months, approximately 15 stayed remitted and about 12 progressed. General study findings and limits: Lymph node repertoires were not studied, and sampling times were unmatched. Increased clonality at ibrutinib response gave way to a return toward baseline at progression.

TCRdb's table, derived via immunoSEQ multiplex PCR, lists solely in-frame clones and lacks some. The repertoire consists of over 45,000 clones, with around 60% occurring once and the leading ten covering roughly 20%. From germline, CDR1 is GTSNPN and CDR2 SVGIG (reference sequence). Between the trimmed V and J ends, which lost 3 bases and 6 bases, there was a span of 6 bases. The CDR3 sequence is 11 residues long. Of note for this clone: Its target is unknown.

The source of this sequence is a human donor with chronic lymphocytic leukemia. Sequences were derived from PBMCs, sampled after 24 months of ibrutinib treatment. V gene TRBV30 combines with J gene TRBJ1-5; weak D call: TRBD1 (5 bases). The CDR3 loop reads CAWSRVQPQHF. The CDR3 DNA reads TGTGCCTGGAGCAGGGTTCAGCCCCAGCATTTT.